The T cell receptor (beta chain) under discussion was sequenced for a study of vaccination and CD4 T cells after COVID-19. Study-wide background: Across the group, participants received two doses of either BNT162b2 or mRNA-1273 vaccine. Broader study findings: The authors studied relatively few convalescent patients and analyzed no early post-infection timepoints.

From germline, CDR1 is DFQATT and CDR2 SNEGSKA (reference sequence). The V gene lost 6 bases and the J gene lost 3 bases, with 8 bases spanning the gap. CDR3 length: 11 residues. Described treatment: roughly 11-day PBMC culture with coronavirus spike peptide pools or control peptides (ViraFEST assay). Antigen-specific T cell expansion with peptide pools preceded TCR sequencing in the ViraFEST approach. Each well held over 1.5 million PBMCs in IL-2 (about 9.5 IU/ml) medium with roughly 9.2 ug/ml peptide pools. This clonotype was recorded a few times. Its antigen is currently unknown. Cultured CD4+ T cells had their DNA profiled by the Oncomine TCR Beta short-read assay. TCRdb recomputed calls from the PCR reads with MiXCR, one row per CDR3 protein. The data show about 20,000 distinct CDR3 sequences, roughly three fifths seen once.

J is TRBJ1-2 and V is TRBV20-1; D not certain. The source material was CD4+ T cells from blood, cultured in vitro. This clonotype was sampled from a human donor who had recovered from COVID-19. The CDR3 reads CSALSDYGYTF. CDR3 nucleotides: TGCAGTGCCCTCAGCGACTATGGCTACACCTTC.